This T cell receptor (beta chain) was found in a study of Ad26.COV2.S vaccination and SARS-CoV-2 variants. Overall study context: Donor was one of the participants in the Ad26.COV2.S arm of the COV1001 trial.

Germline V gene lookup returns CDR1 SGHTA and CDR2 FQGNSA. The CDR3 length is 15 residues. After removal of 3 bases from V and 6 bases from J, the junction contained 7 bases not matched to a gene. Treatment noted: over 15 received Ad26.COV2.S at low or high dose, single or two shots; 5 received placebo; per-sample allocation not given. The samples date from day 63 after the first vaccine or placebo injection. Repertoires were generated with immunoSEQ multiplex PCR, while TCRdb's copy carries only in-frame clones and drops some. The repertoire holds approximately 400,000 clones, under 90% seen once, with around 7.4% in the top ten.

The sample consisted of peripheral blood, taken in a trial of Ad26.COV2.S vaccine versus placebo. This sequence joins TRBV7-2 and TRBJ2-3, with 9 bases that match TRBD2. The receptor was derived from a person between 18 and 60 years old who received the Ad26.COV2.S COVID-19 vaccine or a placebo. CDR3 in DNA: TGTGCCAGCAGCTTGCGGGGGGGGCCAGGGGATACGCAGTATTTT. As protein: CASSLRGGPGDTQYF. The full variable domain, rest sourced from reference TRBV7-2 and TRBJ2-3, is GAGVSQSPSNKVTEKGKDVELRCDPISGHTALYWYRQSLGQGLEFLIYFQGNSAPDKSGLPSDRFSAERTGGSVSTLTIQRTQQEDSAVYLCASSLRGGPGDTQYFGPGTRLTVL.